These 20 T cell receptor beta chains share one sample of origin, sequenced in a study of CD8+CD57+ T cells in acquired aplastic anemia. The study profiled TCR beta VDJ and CDR3 using genomic DNA as template. TCRdb re-called the reads with MiXCR, one entry per CDR3 protein. The sample has about 64,000 distinct CDR3 sequences; 55% are singletons. The sequencing input was sorted CD4+, CD8+, or CD8+CD57+ T cells (not recorded which) from PBMCs. Source of these receptors: a human donor in good health, serving as a control.

The rearrangement uses TRBV7-3 and TRBJ2-5; D not certain. The CDR3 has 12 residues. Per germline, CDR1 SGHTA and CDR2 FQGTGA. V was clipped by 5 bases and J by 3 bases, with 7 bases between them. The CDR3 DNA follows: TGTGCCAGCAGCCCCACGAAAGAGACCCAGTACTTC. This sequence encodes CASSPTKETQYF.

The rearrangement uses TRBV7-9 and TRBJ1-1; 7 bases agree with TRBD1. Losses at the gene ends were 6 bases for V and 7 bases for J; bases not matched to a gene: 11. CDR1 is SEHNR and CDR2 is FQNEAQ in the germline V gene (reference sequence). This CDR3 is built from 14 residues. This chain's CDR3 is CASRKDTGVHEAFF. In nucleotides, the CDR3 is TGTGCCAGCAGGAAGGATACAGGGGTACATGAAGCTTTCTTT.

This clonotype was detected a few times. J is TRBJ1-1 and V is TRBV5-8; D unresolved. The germline V gene has CDR1 SGHTS and CDR2 YDEGEE. The CDR3 consists of 15 residues. V dropped 3 bases and J dropped 0 bases, with 12 bases sitting between them. The CDR3 DNA reads TGTGCCAGCAGCTGGAAAGGGAGGATGAACACTGAAGCTTTCTTT. Translating gives CASSWKGRMNTEAFF. Using reference TRBV5-8 and TRBJ1-1 for the parts outside the CDR3, the full variable domain is EAGVTQSPTHLIKTRGQQATLRCSPISGHTSVYWYQQALGLGLQFLLWYDEGEERNRGNFPPRFSGRQFPNYSSELNVNALELEDSALYLCASSWKGRMNTEAFFGQGTRLTVV.

This clonotype was seen repeatedly, ten times or more. V usage is TRBV7-2 and J usage is TRBJ2-7; the D gene is possibly TRBD2 (6 bases). The CDR3 totals 17 residues. Trimming shortened V by 2 bases and J by 0 bases, and 17 bases separated the two germline ends. CDR1 is SGHTA and CDR2 is FQGNSA in the germline V gene. As DNA, the CDR3 is TGTGCCAGCAGCTTACGGCTTAGCGGTCTGAGCTCCTACGAGCAGTACTTC. Its translation is CASSLRLSGLSSYEQYF. The whole variable domain, remainder taken from reference TRBV7-2 and TRBJ2-7, is GAGVSQSPSNKVTEKGKDVELRCDPISGHTALYWYRQSLGQGLEFLIYFQGNSAPDKSGLPSDRFSAERTGGSVSTLTIQRTQQEDSAVYLCASSLRLSGLSSYEQYFGPGTRLTVT.

The chain combines TRBV25-1 with TRBJ2-1; maybe TRBD1 (5 bases). In germline, CDR1 is MGHDK, CDR2 SYGVNS. The CDR3 sequence is 13 residues long. V dropped 10 bases and J dropped 2 bases, with 12 bases sitting between them. The CDR3 DNA follows: TGTGCCATCCGACAGCCACCCTACAATGAGCAGTTCTTC. It is translated as CAIRQPPYNEQFF.

The gene calls are TRBV29-1 and TRBJ2-7; D unresolved. The germline CDR1 and CDR2 sequences are SQVTM and ANQGSEA. There are 12 residues in the CDR3. The V and J ends lost 0 bases and 4 bases respectively, with 7 bases between them. This chain's CDR3 is CSVEDLAYEQYF. CDR3 DNA sequence: TGCAGCGTTGAAGATCTCGCGTACGAGCAGTACTTC.

This clonotype was seen repeatedly, ten times or more. The CDR3 spells CASSHRGTSPGNEQFF. The DNA for the CDR3 is TGTGCCAGCAGCCACAGGGGGACTAGTCCCGGCAATGAGCAGTTCTTC. This chain connects TRBV3-1 to TRBJ2-1; a possible D gene is TRBD2 (8 bases). This CDR3 is 16 amino acids long. Trimming shortened V by 3 bases and J by 6 bases, and 18 bases separated the two germline ends. Germline-derived CDR1 and CDR2 are LGHDT and YNNKEL (reference sequence).

This sequence joins TRBV4-1 and TRBJ1-2, with 8 nucleotides matching TRBD1. Germline loops: CDR1 MGHRA, CDR2 YSYEKL. V was pared by 0 bases and J by 2 bases, with 8 bases of the junction left unmatched. This CDR3 spans 17 amino acids. The DNA of the CDR3 is TGCGCCAGCAGCCAAGATCCGGCGACAGGGGCCAACTATGGCTACACCTTC. Translated, it gives CASSQDPATGANYGYTF.

The rearrangement joins TRBV2 to TRBJ2-7; D may be TRBD2 (5 bases). Deletions cut 6 bases from V and 3 bases from J, with 12 bases between. Germline CDR1 is SNHLY and CDR2 is FYNNEI. This CDR3 contains 13 residues. CDR3 DNA: TGTGCCAGCAGGTACAGCGGAGGCTACGAGCAGTACTTC. Residues: CASRYSGGYEQYF.

This clonotype turned up a few times. The chain couples TRBV2 to TRBJ1-1, with 9 bases matching TRBD1. Germline V gives CDR1 SNHLY, CDR2 FYNNEI. This CDR3 is 14 amino acids long. Trimming cost V 2 bases and J 5 bases; bases outside gene matches: 3. The CDR3 DNA reads TGTGCCAGCAGTGAAACAGGGGGCGCGACTGAAGCTTTCTTT. Encoded protein: CASSETGGATEAFF.

This clonotype was found many times. This chain joins TRBV20-1 and TRBJ1-5; possible D gene TRBD1, 5 bases. Looked up from germline, CDR1 is DFQATT and CDR2 is SNEGSKA (reference sequence). The CDR3 sequence is 19 residues long. The V gene lost 3 bases and the J gene lost 0 bases, with 24 bases spanning the gap. CDR3 sequence reads: CSASALKTATRYSNQPQHF. The CDR3 DNA reads TGCAGTGCTAGTGCCCTAAAGACAGCGACCCGATATAGCAATCAGCCCCAGCATTTT.

In this sample, this clonotype turned up many times. This chain uses TRBV20-1 with TRBJ1-4; D perhaps matches TRBD1 (5 bases). Germline CDR1 and CDR2: DFQATT and SNEGSKA (reference sequence). The V gene lost 6 bases and the J gene lost 0 bases, with 11 bases spanning the gap. The CDR3 runs to 14 residues. The DNA for the CDR3 is TGCAGTGCCGGGAAGGGGTCAACTAATGAAAAACTGTTTTTT. This encodes CSAGKGSTNEKLFF.

The rearrangement joins TRBV12-3 or TRBV12-4 to TRBJ2-5; D call uncertain. Trimming left V 0 bases short and J 7 bases short, with 12 bases between. CDR3 size: 14 residues. CDR3 region: CASSLASALRTQYF. The CDR3, as DNA: TGTGCCAGCAGTTTAGCGTCAGCCCTCAGGACCCAGTACTTC.

The V and J genes are TRBV2 and TRBJ1-1; the D gene is possibly TRBD1 (6 bases). This CDR3 comprises 13 residues. Germline CDR1 reads SNHLY; CDR2 reads FYNNEI. Trimming shortened V by 7 bases and J by 9 bases, and 18 bases separated the two germline ends. CDR3 in amino acids: CASTPTHTGQAFF. CDR3 in DNA: TGTGCCAGCACCCCAACCCATACAGGGCAAGCTTTCTTT.

This clonotype was observed many times. This rearrangement joins TRBV9 to TRBJ1-4; 7 nucleotides match TRBD1. The germline CDR1 and CDR2 sequences are SGDLS and YYNGEE. The J segment lost 6 bases and the V segment lost 3 bases, leaving 8 bases of the junction unmatched. CDR3 length: 15 residues. The CDR3 nucleotides read TGTGCCAGCAGCGGGTGGGGGGACAGCCATGAAAAACTGTTTTTT. Residues: CASSGWGDSHEKLFF.

As DNA, the CDR3 is TGCAGTGCTAGGGGATACACAGGGGGTGGCAATCAGCCCCAGCATTTT. Protein sequence: CSARGYTGGGNQPQHF. The chain joins TRBV20-1 to TRBJ1-5; 8 nucleotides agree with TRBD1. After removal of 3 bases from V and 2 bases from J, the junction contained 9 bases not matched to a gene. The CDR3 has 16 residues. The germline V gene encodes CDR1 DFQATT and CDR2 SNEGSKA (reference sequence).

As concerns this clonotype: At one end, the junction sequence differs from germline, possibly due to a read error. The chain carries TRBV6-1 and TRBJ2-1, with TRBD2 matching over 10 bases. Germline lookup yields CDR1 MNHNS and CDR2 SASEGT. The CDR3 is 15 amino acids. The CDR3 reads CAISEAGGGIPEQFF. CDR3 nucleotides: TGTGCCATCAGTGAAGCGGGAGGGGGCATACCAGAGCAGTTCTTC.

J is TRBJ1-1 and V is TRBV10-2, with D hard to call. CDR1 WSHSY and CDR2 SAAADI come from the germline V gene. With 2 bases removed from V and 4 bases from J, the gap between germline ends came to 11 bases. The CDR3 runs 14 residues. CDR3 loop: CASSEAGIGTEAFF. The CDR3 DNA follows: TGCGCCAGCAGTGAGGCGGGGATTGGCACTGAAGCTTTCTTT.

At least ten counts were recorded for this clonotype. V usage is TRBV12-3 or TRBV12-4 and J usage is TRBJ2-1; D may be TRBD2 (6 bases). Trimming removed 6 bases from V and 1 base from J, with 13 bases in between. The CDR3 totals 15 residues. DNA of the CDR3: TGTGCCAGCAGGGGGGGACTGTCGTCCTACAATGAGCAGTTCTTC. This codes for CASRGGLSSYNEQFF.

The chain carries TRBV5-6 and TRBJ1-5; D gene uncertain. Trimming removed 4 bases from V and 5 bases from J, with 7 bases in between. The CDR3 covers 12 residues. In germline, CDR1 is SGHDT, CDR2 YYEEEE. CDR3 DNA: TGTGCCAGCAGCGCAGCTGATCAGCCCCAGCATTTT. Amino acid sequence: CASSAADQPQHF.